Following are 30 T cell receptor beta chains from one sample sequenced in a study of beta chain features in type 1 diabetes. Reverse transcription of all isolated RNA meant that expressed TCRB transcripts were sequenced. Libraries were prepared by immunoSEQ multiplex PCR; TCRdb keeps only in-frame clonotypes and omits some of them. The table has a few hundred thousand clones, roughly 10% seen once; the top ten hold about 0.018%. Regarding the study as a whole: All four CD4+ subsets from Type 1 diabetes patients carried moderately but significantly shorter TCRB CDR3s.

These TCRs are of unknown antigen specificity. The sample taken for sequencing was naive CD4+ T cells from blood. The receptors shown here come from a man aged 30 to 39 with type 1 diabetes.

The rearrangement joins TRBV10-3 to TRBJ2-7; 12 nucleotides line up with TRBD1. V shed 6 bases and J 6 bases; nucleotides not matched to a gene: 6. CDR3 length: 14 residues. Germline assignment: CDR1 ENHRY and CDR2 SYGVKD. The CDR3 bases are TGTGCCATCAGAGCCGGGACAGGGGGCGTCGAGCAGTACTTC. Translating it yields CAIRAGTGGVEQYF.

This chain joins TRBV7-2 and TRBJ1-1; D remains unclear. Germline assignment: CDR1 SGHTA and CDR2 FQGNSA. V lost 6 bases and J lost 1, with 12 bases in between. The CDR3 covers 14 residues. CDR3 sequence: CASSPYTGNTEAFF. The CDR3, as DNA: TGTGCCAGCAGTCCGTATACGGGGAACACTGAAGCTTTCTTT.

This clone was detected a few times. Here the CDR3 DNA reads TGTGCCAGCAAGGAAGCGCCAGGGGCTCACACTGAAGCTTTCTTT. Protein product: CASKEAPGAHTEAFF. J is TRBJ1-1 and V is TRBV25-1; tentatively, D is TRBD1 (6 bases). This CDR3 has 15 residues. With 7 bases removed from V and 3 bases from J, the gap between germline ends came to 18 bases. Germline CDR1 and CDR2: MGHDK and SYGVNS.

The chain links TRBV25-1 to TRBJ1-2; weak D call: TRBD1 (5 bases). Germline CDR1 is MGHDK and CDR2 is SYGVNS. CDR3 length: 13 residues. V was shortened by 2 bases and J by 3 bases, with 7 bases between the two germline ends. DNA of the CDR3: TGTGCCAGCAGTGAAAGGGGATACTATGGCTACACCTTC. Its translation: CASSERGYYGYTF.

The rearrangement uses TRBV4-2 and TRBJ1-2; 11 nucleotides agree with TRBD1. V shed 2 bases and J 4 bases; nucleotides not matched to a gene: 12. Per the germline V gene, CDR1 is LGHNA and CDR2 is YNFKEQ. The CDR3 has 18 amino acids. The CDR3 DNA is TGTGCCAGCAGCCAAAGTTATGAGGACAGGGGGCTTGGCTATGGCTACACCTTC. This encodes CASSQSYEDRGLGYGYTF.

The chain uses TRBV30 and TRBJ1-5; 10 nucleotides align to TRBD1. The germline gives CDR1 GTSNPN, CDR2 SVGIG (reference sequence). V was clipped by 2 bases and J by 0 bases; unmatched bases: 7. The CDR3 loop spans 17 amino acids. CDR3 nucleotides: TGTGCCTGGAGTCCCCGGACAGGGGGGAATAGCAATCAGCCCCAGCATTTT. Protein: CAWSPRTGGNSNQPQHF.

This clone was picked up a small number of times. The chain employs TRBV7-8 and TRBJ1-5; D unresolved. The ends were cut back, 3 bases at V and 3 bases at J, with 12 bases in the middle. Germline V gene lookup returns CDR1 SGHVS and CDR2 FQNEAQ. This CDR3 region has 15 residues. The CDR3 reads CASSLARVSNQPQHF. As DNA, the CDR3 is TGTGCCAGCAGCTTGGCCCGGGTTTCCAATCAGCCCCAGCATTTT. The entire variable domain, with the rest obtained from reference TRBV7-8 and TRBJ1-5, is as follows: GAGVSQSPRYKVAKRGQDVALRCDPISGHVSLFWYQQALGQGPEFLTYFQNEAQLDKSGLPSDRFFAERPEGSVSTLKIQRTQQEDSAVYLCASSLARVSNQPQHFGDGTRLSIL.

CDR3 amino acids: CASSLRNLSPLHF. CDR3 nucleotides: TGTGCCAGCAGTCTACGAAACCTCTCACCCCTCCACTTT. The chain combines TRBV28 with TRBJ1-6, with D hard to call. The CDR3 runs to 13 residues. CDR1 is MDHEN, CDR2 SYDVKM, per germline. The V and J ends lost 5 bases and 10 bases respectively, with 12 bases between them.

The V and J genes are TRBV29-1 and TRBJ1-3; D gene uncertain. Germline V gene lookup returns CDR1 SQVTM and CDR2 ANQGSEA. This CDR3 has 15 amino acids. V lost 0 bases and J 2 bases, leaving 11 bases between the germline ends. CDR3 coding DNA: TGCAGCGTTGAAGATAGTCACGAGACTGGAAACACCATATATTTT. It encodes CSVEDSHETGNTIYF.

The chain recombines TRBV7-3 with TRBJ2-1, with TRBD2 matching 9 bases. Germline-derived CDR1 and CDR2 are SGHTA and FQGTGA. This CDR3 has 15 residues. Trimming cost V 2 bases and J 9 bases; bases outside gene matches: 8. CDR3: CASSLLRGGASEQFF. The CDR3 nucleotides are TGTGCCAGCAGCTTACTTCGCGGGGGGGCCTCTGAGCAGTTCTTC.

This clone has a single count. The rearrangement uses TRBV15 and TRBJ2-5; no reliable D call. V lost 1 base, J lost 2 bases, and 8 bases lay in between. The CDR3 is 14 residues long. The germline gives CDR1 LNHNV, CDR2 YYDKDF (reference sequence). The CDR3 sequence: CATSRGAEQETQYF. Written as DNA, the CDR3 is TGTGCCACCAGCAGAGGGGCTGAGCAAGAGACCCAGTACTTC.

V is TRBV28 and J is TRBJ1-3, with unresolved D. CDR1 MDHEN and CDR2 SYDVKM come from the germline V gene. With 5 bases removed from V and 8 bases from J, the gap between germline ends came to 7 bases. This CDR3 is built from 11 residues. This chain's CDR3 is CASSPSHTIYF. The CDR3 DNA follows: TGTGCCAGCAGTCCCTCCCACACCATATATTTT.

In its sample, this clone was seen a few times. The chain combines TRBV7-9 with TRBJ2-1, with a weak D call TRBD2 (5 bases). Trimming stripped 5 bases from V and 10 bases from J, with 12 bases between. Germline loops: CDR1 SEHNR, CDR2 FQNEAQ (reference sequence). The CDR3 spans 12 residues. Here the CDR3 reads CASSVTRAEQFF. In nucleotides, the CDR3 is TGTGCCAGCAGCGTCACTAGAGCCGAGCAGTTCTTC.

This clone was seen a handful of times. The chain recombines TRBV5-6 with TRBJ2-2, with 9 bases aligning to TRBD1. The CDR3 consists of 15 residues. The junction had 3 bases not matched to a gene; V was cut back by 2 bases and J by 4 bases. In germline, CDR1 is SGHDT, CDR2 YYEEEE. CDR3 sequence (DNA): TGTGCCAGCAGCTTACAGGGGGCTGGCACCGGGGAGCTGTTTTTT. Translating gives CASSLQGAGTGELFF.

This clone was detected only a few times. The rearrangement links TRBV7-9 to TRBJ1-1; D ambiguous. The CDR3 totals 14 residues. The germline V gene has CDR1 SEHNR and CDR2 FQNEAQ (reference sequence). V lost 5 bases and J lost 5, with 15 bases in between. The CDR3 DNA is TGTGCCAGCAGCCCTCACGCCCTGAGGACTGAAGCTTTCTTT. This sequence encodes CASSPHALRTEAFF.

The genes are TRBV7-8 and TRBJ1-5; D might be TRBD1 (5 bases). V lost 7 bases, J lost 4 bases, and 17 bases lay in between. From germline, CDR1 is SGHVS and CDR2 FQNEAQ. This CDR3 has 15 amino acids. CDR3 sequence (DNA): TGTGCCAGCACCATCGCCTGGGGGGGGAATCAGCCCCAGCATTTT. This translates into CASTIAWGGNQPQHF.

This clone was seen a few times. This sequence joins TRBV7-6 and TRBJ1-6; 10 bases agree with TRBD1. Germline CDR1 is SGHVS and CDR2 is FNYEAQ. V dropped 3 bases and J dropped 5; count of bases not matched to a gene: 1. This CDR3 has 15 residues. In DNA form, the CDR3 reads TGTGCCAGCAGCTTTGGGACAGGGGATAATTCACCCCTCCACTTT. Amino acids: CASSFGTGDNSPLHF.

In its sample, this clone was seen a few times. The gene calls are TRBV7-2 and TRBJ1-2; TRBD1 might be the D (5 bases). Per germline, CDR1 SGHTA and CDR2 FQGNSA. Trimming shortened V by 5 bases and J by 10 bases, and 14 bases separated the two germline ends. The CDR3 is made up of 12 amino acids. CDR3 region: CASSPPVGHYTF. CDR3 sequence (DNA): TGTGCCAGCAGCCCCCCGGTCGGACACTACACCTTC. The full variable domain, in which reference TRBV7-2 and TRBJ1-2 provide the parts outside the CDR3, is GAGVSQSPSNKVTEKGKDVELRCDPISGHTALYWYRQSLGQGLEFLIYFQGNSAPDKSGLPSDRFSAERTGGSVSTLTIQRTQQEDSAVYLCASSPPVGHYTFGSGTRLTVV.

This clone was counted between two and nine times. The rearrangement links TRBV6-6 to TRBJ2-2, with a tentative D call TRBD1 (6 bases). Germline V gene data show CDR1 as MNHNY and CDR2 as SVGAGI (reference sequence). CDR3 length: 15 amino acids. V was clipped by 2 bases and J by 3 bases, with 10 bases between them. CDR3 coding DNA: TGTGCCAGCAGTTACGTCAGGGGCGACACCGGGGAGCTGTTTTTT. Residues: CASSYVRGDTGELFF.

The rearrangement joins TRBV9 to TRBJ1-5, with a weak D call TRBD1 (5 bases). Trimming shortened V by 4 bases and J by 3 bases, and 17 bases separated the two germline ends. CDR1 is SGDLS and CDR2 is YYNGEE in the germline V gene. The CDR3 length is 16 residues. CDR3 sequence: CASSPWGGVVNQPQHF. The CDR3 nucleotides read TGTGCCAGCAGCCCCTGGGGAGGGGTCGTCAATCAGCCCCAGCATTTT.

This clone was seen a few times. The chain uses TRBV10-3 and TRBJ2-5, with D uncertain. The CDR3 runs to 13 residues. Germline CDR1 reads ENHRY; CDR2 reads SYGVKD. V lost 2 bases, J lost 1 base, and 5 bases lay in between. Here the CDR3 reads CAISEIAQETQYF. The CDR3 DNA reads as TGTGCCATCAGTGAGATAGCCCAAGAGACCCAGTACTTC.

The table lists this clone with a few counts. The V call is TRBV28, the J call TRBJ2-7, with 7 positions matching TRBD1. CDR1 MDHEN and CDR2 SYDVKM come from the germline V gene. V lost 3 bases, J lost 0 bases, and 2 bases stayed unmatched. The CDR3 is made up of 14 amino acids. DNA of the CDR3: TGTGCCAGCAGTTTGAGGGGGCTCTCCTACGAGCAGTACTTC. This gives the protein CASSLRGLSYEQYF.

The rearrangement uses TRBV28 and TRBJ1-4, with D possibly TRBD1 on 5 matching bases. Per the germline V gene, CDR1 is MDHEN and CDR2 is SYDVKM. V gave up 5 bases and J gave up 3 bases, with 10 bases separating them. This CDR3 comprises 14 residues. CDR3 DNA sequence: TGTGCCAGCAGTCCCCGGGGGGCTAATGAAAAACTGTTTTTT. Translated, it gives CASSPRGANEKLFF.

This clone was detected a few times. The CDR3: CASSPHLDRGRGETQYF. The CDR3 DNA reads as TGTGCCAGCAGCCCCCATCTGGACAGGGGGCGTGGGGAGACCCAGTACTTC. The chain couples TRBV9 to TRBJ2-5; TRBD1 matches 11 bases. V shed 4 bases, J shed 5 bases, and the junction held 13 bases outside the gene matches. The CDR3 contains 17 residues. Germline loops: CDR1 SGDLS, CDR2 YYNGEE. Filled out from reference TRBV9 and TRBJ2-5, the complete variable domain reads DSGVTQTPKHLITATGQRVTLRCSPRSGDLSVYWYQQSLDQGLQFLIQYYNGEERAKGNILERFSAQQFPDLHSELNLSSLELGDSALYFCASSPHLDRGRGETQYFGPGTRLLVL.

The chain recombines TRBV7-9 with TRBJ2-1; weak D call: TRBD2 (7 bases). With 5 bases removed from V and 4 bases from J, the gap between germline ends came to 18 bases. Germline assignment: CDR1 SEHNR and CDR2 FQNEAQ (reference sequence). The CDR3 sequence is 16 residues long. CDR3 in DNA: TGTGCCAGCAGCGCAAAAGGGGGGGGCCGGTACAATGAGCAGTTCTTC. It specifies CASSAKGGGRYNEQFF.

This clone was seen a handful of times. The J gene is TRBJ1-2, the V gene TRBV4-3; D might be TRBD1 (5 bases). The CDR3 extends over 16 amino acids. Germline loops: CDR1 LGHNA, CDR2 YSLEER. Trimming took 0 bases from V and 4 from J, leaving 15 bases between them. The CDR3 region has the DNA TGCGCCAGCAGCCAAGACGCCTTGGGGGGACTCTATGGCTACACCTTC. Translating it yields CASSQDALGGLYGYTF.

About this clone itself: Distinct nucleotide sequences in the sample also encode this CDR3. This sequence joins TRBV5-1 and TRBJ2-1; TRBD2 aligns across 11 bases. CDR1 and CDR2 from the germline V gene are SGHRS and YFSETQ. Trimming removed 2 bases from V and 4 bases from J; junction bases left unmatched: 2. This CDR3 is 15 amino acids long. DNA of the CDR3: TGCGCCAGCAGCTTCACTAGCGGGGGTTACAATGAGCAGTTCTTC. Protein: CASSFTSGGYNEQFF.

This clone occurred a few times. The gene calls are TRBV28 and TRBJ2-5, with 8 positions matching TRBD2. After removal of 8 bases from V and 5 bases from J, the junction contained 10 bases not matched to a gene. This CDR3 comprises 14 residues. Germline V lookup: CDR1 MDHEN, CDR2 SYDVKM. The CDR3 sequence is CASGNPGGRETQYF. As DNA, the CDR3 is TGTGCCAGCGGGAACCCGGGGGGGCGGGAGACCCAGTACTTC.

The gene calls are TRBV6-6 and TRBJ1-5; no reliable D call. The CDR3 runs to 14 residues. Trimming shortened V by 5 bases and J by 0 bases, and 8 bases separated the two germline ends. Looked up from germline, CDR1 is MNHNY and CDR2 is SVGAGI (reference sequence). The CDR3 region has the DNA TGTGCCAGCAGTCGAGATTATAGCAATCAGCCCCAGCATTTT. Protein sequence: CASSRDYSNQPQHF.

This clone has a handful of counts. The chain joins TRBV21-1 to TRBJ2-7; TRBD1 was called by the table and not checked on the DNA. TRBV21-1 is marked as a pseudogene. The CDR3 totals 18 residues. CDR3 amino acids: CASSKVRTGDPSWYEQYF. The CDR3 DNA reads as TGTGCCAGCAGCAAAGTCCGGACAGGGGACCCTTCGTGGTACGAGCAGTACTTC.